This T cell receptor beta chain is drawn from a study of OX40 agonist ivuxolimab in advanced cancers. Study as a whole: Prior therapy, whether anti-PD-1, anti-PD-L1 or anti-CTLA-4, was allowed, and roughly 40% had some.

The CDR3 consists of 14 residues. Germline CDR1 and CDR2: SEHNR and FQNEAQ (reference sequence). Assay used: immunoSEQ multiplex PCR; TCRdb lists only in-frame clones, some missing. In the table there are about 32,000 clones, about four fifths of which are singletons. The chain uses TRBV7-9 and TRBJ2-5; a possible D gene is TRBD2 (6 bases). TRBJ2-7 explains the end of the DNA better; the J call may be wrong. The sequence came from an adult with an advanced solid tumor such as melanoma, head and neck, liver or kidney cancer. Sequencing used CD4+ or CD8+ T cells sorted from blood, obtained in a trial of the OX40 agonist ivuxolimab. The CDR3 DNA reads TGTGCCAGCAGCGGAGGAGGGTTTTCCTACGAGCAGTACTTC. It is translated as CASSGGGFSYEQYF.